This TCR beta chain was captured in a study of control samples from healthy donors and cancer patients. This clone is a singleton in its sample. TCRdb's copy holds only in-frame clones and misses some; the assay was immunoSEQ multiplex PCR. The table lists about 170,000 clones, about 94% of them singletons. The CDR3 runs to 15 residues. Germline V lookup: CDR1 MNHNY, CDR2 SVGAGI (reference sequence). V trimming: 6 bases; J trimming: 3 bases; junction bases outside the gene matches: 10. Input material: blood. The source of this sequence is a woman aged 60-75 years in good health. The chain couples TRBV6-6 to TRBJ1-1, with TRBD1 matching 7 bases. DNA of the CDR3: TGTGCCAGCAGCCAAAACAGGGGAGTGGACACTGAAGCTTTCTTT. Amino acid sequence: CASSQNRGVDTEAFF.